The rows below give T cell receptor beta chains drawn from one sample of a study of shared clonotypes between healthy human individuals. Libraries were prepared by immunoSEQ multiplex PCR; TCRdb keeps only in-frame clonotypes and omits some of them. The data show around 330,000 clones, approximately 79% seen once. Sequences were obtained from memory CD4+ T cells sorted from blood. All receptors derive from a man aged 30 to 39 in good health. The CDR3 runs from the conserved cysteine through the conserved F or W. The D gene is left open where the match is weak. For some rows the clone size is stated as once, few or many, or as a class when expanded; others skip it.

D gene,CDR3 length,V gene,clone size,J gene,CDR3 DNA,CDR3 protein
NA,16,TRBV5-1,NA,TRBJ2-1,TGCGCCAGCAGCAGCCGGGAGTCGGGCCCCTACAATGAGCAGTTCTTC,CASSSRESGPYNEQFF
NA,14,TRBV11-3,NA,TRBJ2-2,TGTGCCAGCAGCAGGGAGCCTAACACCGGGGAGCTGTTTTTT,CASSREPNTGELFF
TRBD1,13,TRBV2,NA,TRBJ2-7,TGTGCCAGCAGGGACAGGGGCCCCGGCGAGCAGTACTTC,CASRDRGPGEQYF
NA,11,TRBV29-1,NA,TRBJ2-1,TGCAGCGTTGGCTACATGAGAGAGCAGTTCTTC,CSVGYMREQFF
TRBD2,13,TRBV5-1,few,TRBJ2-7,TGCGCCAGCAGCTTGCCTAGCGGTTACGAGCAGTACTTC,CASSLPSGYEQYF
TRBD1,16,TRBV7-3,NA,TRBJ1-1,TGTGCCAGCAGCTTATCCCTAGGACAGGGGGACACTGAAGCTTTCTTT,CASSLSLGQGDTEAFF
NA,16,TRBV6-6,NA,TRBJ1-3,TGTGCCAGCAGTCTACTAACAAGGAGCTCTGGAAACACCATATATTTT,CASSLLTRSSGNTIYF
TRBD2,20,TRBV4-1,NA,TRBJ2-7,TGCGCCAGCAGCCAAAAACTTAGGGGTGGAATGGGAGCGGGAAGGAACGAGCAGTACTTC,CASSQKLRGGMGAGRNEQYF
NA,12,TRBV30,NA,TRBJ2-3,TGTGCCTGGAGCGGACCCACAGATACGCAGTATTTT,CAWSGPTDTQYF
TRBD1,15,TRBV6-5,NA,TRBJ2-5,TGTGCCAGCAGTTACTGGGACAGGGCTGGAGAGACCCAGTACTTC,CASSYWDRAGETQYF
TRBD2,17,TRBV28,NA,TRBJ2-1,TGTGCCAGCAGTTTAATTAGGGTCACTAGCGGGAGCGGTGAGCAGTTCTTC,CASSLIRVTSGSGEQFF
TRBD1,13,TRBV7-3,NA,TRBJ1-2,TGTGCCAGCGCACAGGGGCCAAACTATGGCTACACCTTC,CASAQGPNYGYTF
NA,14,TRBV7-2,medium-sized,TRBJ2-7,TGTGCCAGCAGCCCCCGAGCGAATTCCTACGAGCAGTACTTC,CASSPRANSYEQYF
NA,13,TRBV27,NA,TRBJ1-1,TGTGCCAGCAGTCCAGTGTGGAACACTGAAGCTTTCTTT,CASSPVWNTEAFF